This entry describes one T cell receptor (beta chain). The antigen remains undetermined. The sample originates from a study of T cell repertoires in cytomegalovirus infection. TCRdb called the reads again in MiXCR, with one record for every CDR3 protein. The sample carries 450,000 to 600,000 distinct CDR3 sequences, roughly 34% recorded once. Points from the study as a whole: Dominating the ex vivo response were HLA-C-restricted CMV-specific TCR beta clonotypes.

The CDR3 is made up of 16 amino acids. With V trimmed by 0 bases and J by 7 bases, 6 bases remained unmatched. Per the germline V gene, CDR1 is MNHEY and CDR2 is SVGAGI. The chain uses TRBV6-5 and TRBJ1-6, with 7 bases lining up with TRBD1. This sample comprised cultured PBMCs, obtained from culture after CMV antigen stimulation. The receptor's source is a human donor in good health (CMV status not recorded). Some clones in this sample may be carry-over from other donors' samples. CDR3 protein: CASSYSRDRLNSPLHF. The CDR3 DNA reads as TGTGCCAGCAGTTACTCGAGGGACAGACTCAATTCACCCCTCCACTTT.